This TCR beta chain originates from a study of shared clonotypes between healthy human individuals. Study-wide context: Used for every donor were three CD4 naive, three CD4 memory, two CD8 naive and one CD8 memory plate.

Method: immunoSEQ multiplex PCR; TCRdb's copy keeps in-frame clones and lacks some. The data show around 1.1 million clones, 70% to 80% seen once. In the case of this clone: The antigen is undetermined.

The V end lost 2 bases, the J end lost 3 bases, and 14 bases lay between the germline ends. The CDR3 is made up of 16 amino acids. The germline V gene has CDR1 MDHEN and CDR2 SYDVKM. Study-level results: All-four-donor shared clonotypes had higher generation probabilities than non-shared clonotypes did. It was the few donors that limited the genetic and exposure-history diversity represented. Sharing across a few donors was seen in roughly 5% of naive CD4 clonotypes.

This TCR was recovered from a man aged 18-30 years in good health. Some clones in this sample may be carry-over from other donors' samples. Sequencing used memory CD4+ T cells from PBMCs. Subset indicated: CD45RA-negative fraction. This chain joins TRBV28 and TRBJ1-5; D call uncertain. The CDR3 protein is CASSLRQRNYNQPQHF. The CDR3 coding sequence is TGTGCCAGCAGTTTACGGCAACGCAATTACAATCAGCCCCAGCATTTT.